The clone carrying this T cell receptor (beta chain) was detected ten times or more. Its antigen is not identified. These data originate in a study of blood T cells in healthy people across ages. As for the study in general: The template switching approach captured approximately one barcoded beta molecule for every two T cells. General study results and limits: With naive T cell percentage, TCR beta diversity showed a strong correlation.

The length of the CDR3 is 15 residues. The V end lost 0 bases, the J end lost 5 bases, and 13 bases lay between the germline ends. Per germline, CDR1 LGHDT and CDR2 YNNKEL (reference sequence). Together with a sample-barcoded 5' primer, a J-beta primer mix was included in a second PCR lasting roughly 6 to 12 cycles. Each cDNA molecule carried a tag from a template-switch adaptor that contained 12 random nucleotides. TCRdb reprocessed the 5' RACE reads via MiXCR and lists one record per CDR3 protein. Here the sample spans more than 800,000 distinct CDR3 sequences, less than 35% being singletons. The donors, all healthy, were Caucasians living in Russia, aged about 6 to 100.

Sequenced material: blood. This chain joins TRBV3-1 and TRBJ2-5, with unresolved D. This TCR came from a woman at least 80 years old in good health. The CDR3, as DNA: TGTGCCAGCAGCCAAGAAAGGGCCTTGGGGGAGACCCAGTACTTC. Its translation is CASSQERALGETQYF.